Each of the 4 T cell receptor beta chains below was sequenced from the same sample in a study of Ad26.COV2.S vaccination and SARS-CoV-2 variants. Data came from immunoSEQ multiplex PCR; TCRdb stores just in-frame clones and leaves some out. Seen here are 440,000 or so clones, 90% observed once, and the top ten hold under 4.5%. The treatment here: roughly 19 received Ad26.COV2.S at low or high dose, single or two shots; about 5 received placebo; per-sample allocation not given. Samples came from day 63 after the first vaccine or placebo injection. The source was peripheral blood, collected in a trial of Ad26.COV2.S vaccine versus placebo. Source of these receptors: a person between 18 and 65 years old who received the Ad26.COV2.S COVID-19 vaccine or a placebo.

The V and J genes are TRBV6-2 or TRBV6-3 and TRBJ1-2; D not certain. The CDR3 has 11 amino acids. CDR1 is MNHEY and CDR2 is SVGEGT in the germline V gene. With 2 bases removed from V and 8 bases from J, the gap between germline ends came to 6 bases. CDR3 sequence: CASSYGVGYTF. The CDR3 coding sequence is TGTGCCAGCAGTTACGGCGTCGGCTACACCTTC.

The chain employs TRBV6-1 and TRBJ2-2; 8 bases are a match to TRBD2. CDR3 length: 16 amino acids. V lost 4 bases and J lost 0; bases outside the gene matches: 4. Looked up from germline, CDR1 is MNHNS and CDR2 is SASEGT. The CDR3: CASSAIAGTNTGELFF. DNA of the CDR3: TGTGCCAGCAGTGCTATAGCGGGAACGAACACCGGGGAGCTGTTTTTT.

This clone was seen once. The V and J genes are TRBV28 and TRBJ2-5; D is perhaps TRBD2 (7 bases). V lost 4 bases and J 5 bases, leaving 17 bases between the germline ends. CDR1 is MDHEN and CDR2 is SYDVKM in the germline V gene. The CDR3 has 15 residues. CDR3 amino acids: CASSSPSGGGETQYF. The DNA for the CDR3 is TGTGCCAGCAGTTCCCCTAGCGGAGGGGGGGAGACCCAGTACTTC.

This sequence joins TRBV7-8 and TRBJ2-7, with D possibly being TRBD2 (5 bases). This CDR3 is built from 13 residues. Trimming removed 4 bases from V and 2 bases from J, with 9 bases in between. Germline assignment: CDR1 SGHVS and CDR2 FQNEAQ. DNA for the CDR3: TGTGCCAGCAGCTGGCGGACTGCCTACGAGCAGTACTTC. Translation: CASSWRTAYEQYF.